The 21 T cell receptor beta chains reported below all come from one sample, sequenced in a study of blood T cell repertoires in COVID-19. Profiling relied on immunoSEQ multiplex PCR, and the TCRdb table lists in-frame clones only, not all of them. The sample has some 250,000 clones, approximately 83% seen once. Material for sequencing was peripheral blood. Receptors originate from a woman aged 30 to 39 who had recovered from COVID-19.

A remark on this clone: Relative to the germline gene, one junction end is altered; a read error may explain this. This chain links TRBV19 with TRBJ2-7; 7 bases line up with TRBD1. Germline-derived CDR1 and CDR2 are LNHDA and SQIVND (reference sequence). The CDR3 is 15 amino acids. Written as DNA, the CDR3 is TGTGCCAGTAGTATAGGAGGACAGGCCAAATACGTGCAGTACTTC. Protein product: CASSIGGQAKYVQYF.

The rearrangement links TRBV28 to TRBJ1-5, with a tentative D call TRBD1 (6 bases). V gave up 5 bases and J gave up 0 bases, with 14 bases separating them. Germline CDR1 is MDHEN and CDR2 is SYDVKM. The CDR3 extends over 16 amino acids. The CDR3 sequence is CASSPYTGNSNQPQHF. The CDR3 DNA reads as TGTGCCAGCAGTCCATATACAGGGAATAGCAATCAGCCCCAGCATTTT.

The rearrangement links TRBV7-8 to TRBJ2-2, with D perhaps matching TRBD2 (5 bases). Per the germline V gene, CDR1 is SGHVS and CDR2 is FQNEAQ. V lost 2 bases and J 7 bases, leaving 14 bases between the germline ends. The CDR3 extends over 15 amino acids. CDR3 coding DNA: TGTGCCAGCAGCTTATCACGGGGTTTTTACGGGGAGCTGTTTTTT. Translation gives CASSLSRGFYGELFF.

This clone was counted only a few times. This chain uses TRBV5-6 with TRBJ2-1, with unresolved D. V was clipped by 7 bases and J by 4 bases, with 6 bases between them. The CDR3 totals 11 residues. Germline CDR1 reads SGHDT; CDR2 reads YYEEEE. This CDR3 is CASFRYNEQFF. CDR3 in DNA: TGTGCCAGCTTCAGATACAATGAGCAGTTCTTC.

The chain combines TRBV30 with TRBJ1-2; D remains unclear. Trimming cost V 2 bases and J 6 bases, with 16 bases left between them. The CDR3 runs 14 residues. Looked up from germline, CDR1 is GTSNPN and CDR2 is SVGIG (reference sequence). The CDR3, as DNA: TGTGCCTGGAGTCCATGGGCAGGTTACGATGGCTACACCTTC. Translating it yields CAWSPWAGYDGYTF.

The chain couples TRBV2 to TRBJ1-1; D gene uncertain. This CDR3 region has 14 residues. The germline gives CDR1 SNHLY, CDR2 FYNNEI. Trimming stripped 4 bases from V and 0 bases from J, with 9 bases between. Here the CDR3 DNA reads TGTGCCAGCAGTGGCGGTTTAATGAACACTGAAGCTTTCTTT. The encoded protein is CASSGGLMNTEAFF.

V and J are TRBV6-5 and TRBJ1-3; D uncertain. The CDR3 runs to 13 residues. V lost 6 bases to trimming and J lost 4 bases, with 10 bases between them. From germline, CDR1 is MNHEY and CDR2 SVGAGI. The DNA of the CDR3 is TGTGCCAGCAGGCATGAGGCGGGAAACACCATATATTTT. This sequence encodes CASRHEAGNTIYF.

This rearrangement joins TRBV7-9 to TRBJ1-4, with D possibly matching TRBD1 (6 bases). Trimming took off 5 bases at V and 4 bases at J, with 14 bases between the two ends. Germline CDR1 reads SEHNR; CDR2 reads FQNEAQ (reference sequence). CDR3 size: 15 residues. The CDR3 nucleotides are TGTGCCAGCAGCCCAACGACAGGAGGTAATGAAAAACTGTTTTTT. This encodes CASSPTTGGNEKLFF.

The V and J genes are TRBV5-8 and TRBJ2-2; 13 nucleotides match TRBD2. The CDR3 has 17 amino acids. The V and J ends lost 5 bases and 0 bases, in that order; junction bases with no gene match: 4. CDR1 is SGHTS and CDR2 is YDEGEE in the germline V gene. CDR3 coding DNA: TGTGCCAGCAGTAGGACTAGCGGGGGCGCGAACACCGGGGAGCTGTTTTTT. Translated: CASSRTSGGANTGELFF. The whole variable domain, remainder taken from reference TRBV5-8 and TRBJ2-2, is EAGVTQSPTHLIKTRGQQATLRCSPISGHTSVYWYQQALGLGLQFLLWYDEGEERNRGNFPPRFSGRQFPNYSSELNVNALELEDSALYLCASSRTSGGANTGELFFGEGSRLTVL.

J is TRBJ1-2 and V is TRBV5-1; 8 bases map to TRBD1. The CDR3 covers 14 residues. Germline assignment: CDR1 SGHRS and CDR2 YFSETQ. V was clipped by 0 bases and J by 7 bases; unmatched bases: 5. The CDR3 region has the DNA TGCGCCAGCAGCTTGGACAGGGGGTCCCTTGGCTACACCTTC. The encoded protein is CASSLDRGSLGYTF.

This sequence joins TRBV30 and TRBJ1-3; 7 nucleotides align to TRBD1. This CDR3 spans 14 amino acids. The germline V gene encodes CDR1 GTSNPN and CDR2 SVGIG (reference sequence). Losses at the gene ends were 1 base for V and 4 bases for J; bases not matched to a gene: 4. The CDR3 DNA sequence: TGTGCCTGGAGTGAAGGGACAGCCGGAAACACCATATATTTT. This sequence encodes CAWSEGTAGNTIYF.

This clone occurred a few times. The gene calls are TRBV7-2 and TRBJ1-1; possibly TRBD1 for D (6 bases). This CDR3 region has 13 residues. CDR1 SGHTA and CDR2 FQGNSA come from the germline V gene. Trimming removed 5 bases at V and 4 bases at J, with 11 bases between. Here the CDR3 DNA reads TGTGCCAGCAGCCCGGACAGTACCACTGAAGCTTTCTTT. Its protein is CASSPDSTTEAFF.

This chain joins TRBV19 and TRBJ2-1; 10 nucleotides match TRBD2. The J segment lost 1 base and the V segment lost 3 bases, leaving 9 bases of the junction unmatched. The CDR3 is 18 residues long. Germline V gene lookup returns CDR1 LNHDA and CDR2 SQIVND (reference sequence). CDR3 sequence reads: CASSMPQRGGPSYNEQFF. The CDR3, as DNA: TGTGCCAGTAGTATGCCTCAGCGGGGGGGCCCATCCTACAATGAGCAGTTCTTC.

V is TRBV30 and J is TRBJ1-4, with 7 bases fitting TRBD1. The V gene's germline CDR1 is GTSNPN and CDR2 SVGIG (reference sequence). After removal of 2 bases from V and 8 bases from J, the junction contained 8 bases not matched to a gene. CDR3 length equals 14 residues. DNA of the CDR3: TGTGCCTGGAGTAACGGGCAGGGGGGAGAAAAACTGTTTTTT. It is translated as CAWSNGQGGEKLFF. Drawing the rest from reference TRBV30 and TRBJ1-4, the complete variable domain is SQTIHQWPATLVQPVGSPLSLECTVEGTSNPNLYWYRQAAGRGLQLLFYSVGIGQISSEVPQNLSASRPQDRQFILSSKKLLLSDSGFYLCAWSNGQGGEKLFFGSGTQLSVL.

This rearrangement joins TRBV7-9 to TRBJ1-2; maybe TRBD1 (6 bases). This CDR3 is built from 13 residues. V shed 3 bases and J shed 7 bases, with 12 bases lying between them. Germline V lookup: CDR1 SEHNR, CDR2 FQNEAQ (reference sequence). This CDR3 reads CASSFGGHRGYTF. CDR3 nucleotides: TGTGCCAGCAGCTTTGGGGGCCATCGTGGCTACACCTTC.

For the CDR3, the DNA is TGTGCCAGCAGCTTGACAGGGGGCACTCCCACTGAAGCTTTCTTT. Its protein is CASSLTGGTPTEAFF. The rearrangement uses TRBV7-9 and TRBJ1-1; 10 positions agree with TRBD1. The CDR3 runs to 15 residues. Germline-derived CDR1 and CDR2 are SEHNR and FQNEAQ (reference sequence). After removal of 3 bases from V and 4 bases from J, the junction contained 5 bases not matched to a gene.

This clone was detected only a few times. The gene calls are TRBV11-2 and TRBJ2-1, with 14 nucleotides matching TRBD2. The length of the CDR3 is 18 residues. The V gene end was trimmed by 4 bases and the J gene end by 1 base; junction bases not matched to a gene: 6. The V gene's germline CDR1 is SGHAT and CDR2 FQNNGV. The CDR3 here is CASSSPGLAGVSYNEQFF. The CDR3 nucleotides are TGTGCCAGCAGCTCGCCGGGACTAGCGGGGGTATCCTACAATGAGCAGTTCTTC.

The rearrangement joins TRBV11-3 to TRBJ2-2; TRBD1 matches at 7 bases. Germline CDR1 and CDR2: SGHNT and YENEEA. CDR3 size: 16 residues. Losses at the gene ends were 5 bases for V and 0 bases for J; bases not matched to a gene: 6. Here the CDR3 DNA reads TGTGCCAGCAGCCCAAAGACAGGGACGAACACCGGGGAGCTGTTTTTT. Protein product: CASSPKTGTNTGELFF.

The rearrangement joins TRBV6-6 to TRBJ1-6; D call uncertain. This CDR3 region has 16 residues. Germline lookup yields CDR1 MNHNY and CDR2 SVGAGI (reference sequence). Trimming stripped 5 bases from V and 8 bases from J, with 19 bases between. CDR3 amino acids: CASSPGIRKRDSPLHF. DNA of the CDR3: TGTGCCAGCAGTCCTGGTATTAGGAAGAGGGATTCACCCCTCCACTTT.

CDR3 region: CATSDKLAGDEQFF. DNA for the CDR3: TGTGCCACCAGTGATAAACTAGCGGGGGATGAGCAGTTCTTC. V is TRBV24-1 and J is TRBJ2-1; 11 bases align to TRBD2. CDR3 size: 14 residues. With V trimmed by 3 bases and J by 8 bases, 2 bases remained unmatched. The V gene's germline CDR1 is KGHDR and CDR2 SFDVKD.

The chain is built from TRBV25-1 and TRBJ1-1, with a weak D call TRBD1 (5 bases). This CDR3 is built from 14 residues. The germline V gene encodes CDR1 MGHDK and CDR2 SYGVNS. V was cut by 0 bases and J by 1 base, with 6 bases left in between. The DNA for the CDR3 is TGTGCCAGCAGTGAATATGGACAGAACACTGAAGCTTTCTTT. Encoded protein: CASSEYGQNTEAFF. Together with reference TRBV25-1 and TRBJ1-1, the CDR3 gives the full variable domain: EADIYQTPRYLVIGTGKKITLECSQTMGHDKMYWYQQDPGMELHLIHYSYGVNSTEKGDLSSESTVSRIRTEHFPLTLESARPSHTSQYLCASSEYGQNTEAFFGQGTRLTVV.